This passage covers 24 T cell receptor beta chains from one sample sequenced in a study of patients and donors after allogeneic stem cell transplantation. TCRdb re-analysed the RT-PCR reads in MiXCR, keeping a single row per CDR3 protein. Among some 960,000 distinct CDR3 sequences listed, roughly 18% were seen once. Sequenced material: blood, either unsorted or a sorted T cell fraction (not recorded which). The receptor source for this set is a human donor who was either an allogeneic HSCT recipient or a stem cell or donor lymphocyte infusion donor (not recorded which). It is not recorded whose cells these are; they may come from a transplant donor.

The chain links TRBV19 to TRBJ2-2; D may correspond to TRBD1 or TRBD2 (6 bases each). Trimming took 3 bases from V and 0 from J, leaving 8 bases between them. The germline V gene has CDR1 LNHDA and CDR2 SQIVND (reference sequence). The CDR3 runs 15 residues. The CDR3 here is CASSMGGANTGELFF. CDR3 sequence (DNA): TGTGCCAGTAGTATGGGGGGCGCGAACACCGGGGAGCTGTTTTTT.

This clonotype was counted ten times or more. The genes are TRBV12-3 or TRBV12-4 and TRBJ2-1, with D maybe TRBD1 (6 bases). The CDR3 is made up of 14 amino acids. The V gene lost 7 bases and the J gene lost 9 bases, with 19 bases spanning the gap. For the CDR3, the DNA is TGTGCCAGCAACGATGGACAGACATCCCTTGAGCAGTTCTTC. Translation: CASNDGQTSLEQFF.

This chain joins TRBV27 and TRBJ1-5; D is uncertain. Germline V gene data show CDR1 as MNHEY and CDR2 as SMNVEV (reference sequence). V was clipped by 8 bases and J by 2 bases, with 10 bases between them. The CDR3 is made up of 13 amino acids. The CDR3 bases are TGTGCCAGCGGGTGGAAGGGCAATCAGCCCCAGCATTTT. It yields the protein CASGWKGNQPQHF.

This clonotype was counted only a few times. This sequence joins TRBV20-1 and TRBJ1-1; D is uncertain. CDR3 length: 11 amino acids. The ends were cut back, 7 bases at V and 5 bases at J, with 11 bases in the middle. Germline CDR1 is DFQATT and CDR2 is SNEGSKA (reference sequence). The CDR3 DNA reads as TGCAGTGGGTACCCGGTAACTGAAGCTTTCTTT. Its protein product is CSGYPVTEAFF.

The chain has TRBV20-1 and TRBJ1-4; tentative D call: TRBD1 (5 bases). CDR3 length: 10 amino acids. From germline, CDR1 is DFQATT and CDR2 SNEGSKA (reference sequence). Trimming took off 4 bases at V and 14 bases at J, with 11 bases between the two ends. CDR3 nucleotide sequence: TGCAGTGCTACGTCCGGGGGTCTGTTTTTT. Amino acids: CSATSGGLFF.

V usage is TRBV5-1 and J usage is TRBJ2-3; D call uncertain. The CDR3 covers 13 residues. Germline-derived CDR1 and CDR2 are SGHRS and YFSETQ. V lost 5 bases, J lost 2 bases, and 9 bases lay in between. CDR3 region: CASSGPDTDTQYF. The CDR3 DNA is TGCGCCAGCAGTGGTCCCGACACAGATACGCAGTATTTT. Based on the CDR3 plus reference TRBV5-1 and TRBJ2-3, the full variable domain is KAGVTQTPRYLIKTRGQQVTLSCSPISGHRSVSWYQQTPGQGLQFLFEYFSETQRNKGNFPGRFSGRQFSNSRSEMNVSTLELGDSALYLCASSGPDTDTQYFGPGTRLTVL.

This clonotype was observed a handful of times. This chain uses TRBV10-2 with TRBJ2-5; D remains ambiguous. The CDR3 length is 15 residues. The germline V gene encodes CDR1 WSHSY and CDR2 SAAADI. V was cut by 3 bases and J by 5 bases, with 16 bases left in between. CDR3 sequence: CASSDPGYYWETQYF. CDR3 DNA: TGCGCCAGCAGTGATCCCGGGTACTACTGGGAGACCCAGTACTTC.

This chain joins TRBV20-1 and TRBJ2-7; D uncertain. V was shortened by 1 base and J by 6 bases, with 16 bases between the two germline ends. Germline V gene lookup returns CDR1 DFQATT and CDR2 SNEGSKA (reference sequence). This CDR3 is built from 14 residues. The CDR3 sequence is CSARVWVRPTEQYF. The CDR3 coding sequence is TGCAGTGCTAGAGTTTGGGTAAGACCTACCGAGCAGTACTTC.

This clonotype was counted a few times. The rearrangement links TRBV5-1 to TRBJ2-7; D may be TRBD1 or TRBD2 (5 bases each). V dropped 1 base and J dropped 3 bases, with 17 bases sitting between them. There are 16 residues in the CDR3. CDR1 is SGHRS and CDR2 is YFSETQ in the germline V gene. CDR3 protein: CASSLNFGDGGYEQYF. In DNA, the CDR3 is TGCGCCAGCAGCTTGAACTTCGGGGACGGAGGCTACGAGCAGTACTTC.

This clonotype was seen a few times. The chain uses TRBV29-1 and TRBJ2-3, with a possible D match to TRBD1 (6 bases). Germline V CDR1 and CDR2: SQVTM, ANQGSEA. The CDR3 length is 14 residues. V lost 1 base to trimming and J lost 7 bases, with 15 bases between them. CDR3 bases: TGCAGCGTTGAAGGGGACAAGGGTTTGAATACGCAGTATTTT. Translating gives CSVEGDKGLNTQYF.

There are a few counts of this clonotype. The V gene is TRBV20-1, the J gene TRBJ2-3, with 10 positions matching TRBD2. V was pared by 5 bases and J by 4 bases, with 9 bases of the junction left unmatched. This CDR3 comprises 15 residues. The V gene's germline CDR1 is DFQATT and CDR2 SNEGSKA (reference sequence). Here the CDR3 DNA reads TGCAGTGCTGCCCGACAGCGGGGGGGCCCAGATACGCAGTATTTT. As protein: CSAARQRGGPDTQYF.

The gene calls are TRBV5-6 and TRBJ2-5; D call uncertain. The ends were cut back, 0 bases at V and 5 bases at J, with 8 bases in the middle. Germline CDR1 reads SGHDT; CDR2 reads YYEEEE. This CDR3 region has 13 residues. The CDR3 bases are TGTGCCAGCAGCTTGGAAAGATGGGAGACCCAGTACTTC. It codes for CASSLERWETQYF.

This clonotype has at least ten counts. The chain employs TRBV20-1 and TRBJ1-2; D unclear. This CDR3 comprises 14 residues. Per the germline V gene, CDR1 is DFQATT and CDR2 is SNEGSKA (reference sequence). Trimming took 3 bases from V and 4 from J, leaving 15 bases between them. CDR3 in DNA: TGCAGTGCTAGCCGGCTAAGGGAGGGCTATGGCTACACCTTC. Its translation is CSASRLREGYGYTF.

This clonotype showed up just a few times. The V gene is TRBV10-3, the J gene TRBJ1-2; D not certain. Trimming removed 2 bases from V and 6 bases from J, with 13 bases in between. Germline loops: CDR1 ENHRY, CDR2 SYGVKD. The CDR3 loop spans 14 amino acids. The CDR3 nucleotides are TGTGCCATCAGTGAGGCAGGCCCCCGAAATGGCTACACCTTC. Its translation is CAISEAGPRNGYTF.

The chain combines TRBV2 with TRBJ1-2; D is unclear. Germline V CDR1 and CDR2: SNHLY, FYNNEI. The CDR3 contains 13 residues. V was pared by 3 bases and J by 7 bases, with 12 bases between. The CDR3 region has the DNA TGTGCCAGCAGTGAGCAAAGGGCGGGTGGCTACACCTTC. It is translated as CASSEQRAGGYTF.

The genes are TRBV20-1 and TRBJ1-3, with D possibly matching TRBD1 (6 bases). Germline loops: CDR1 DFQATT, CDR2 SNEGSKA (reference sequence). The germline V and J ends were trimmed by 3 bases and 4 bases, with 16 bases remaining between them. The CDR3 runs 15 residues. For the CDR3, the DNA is TGCAGTGCTAGGAGACAGGCGTTGAGAGGAAACACCATATATTTT. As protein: CSARRQALRGNTIYF.

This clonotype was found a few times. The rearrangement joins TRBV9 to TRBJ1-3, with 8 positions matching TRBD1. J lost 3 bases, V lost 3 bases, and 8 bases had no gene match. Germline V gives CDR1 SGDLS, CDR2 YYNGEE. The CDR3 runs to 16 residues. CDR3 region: CASSARQGSSGNTIYF. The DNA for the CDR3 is TGTGCCAGCAGCGCCCGACAGGGGAGTAGTGGAAACACCATATATTTT.

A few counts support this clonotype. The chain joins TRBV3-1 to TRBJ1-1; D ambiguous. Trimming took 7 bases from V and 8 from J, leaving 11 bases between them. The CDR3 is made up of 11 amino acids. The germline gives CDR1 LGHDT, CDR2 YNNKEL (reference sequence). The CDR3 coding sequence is TGTGCCAGCACCAACGCTGGGGAAGCTTTCTTT. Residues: CASTNAGEAFF.

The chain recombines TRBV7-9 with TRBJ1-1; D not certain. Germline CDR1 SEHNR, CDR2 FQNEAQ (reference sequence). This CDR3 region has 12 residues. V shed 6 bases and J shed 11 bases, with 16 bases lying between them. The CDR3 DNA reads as TGTGCCAGCAGAACTGGACCGTTGGGGGCTTTCTTT. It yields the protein CASRTGPLGAFF.

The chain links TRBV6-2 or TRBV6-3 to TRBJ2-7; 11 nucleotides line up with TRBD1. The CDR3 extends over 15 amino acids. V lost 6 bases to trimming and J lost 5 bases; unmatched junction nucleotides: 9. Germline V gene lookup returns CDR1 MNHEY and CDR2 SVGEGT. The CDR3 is CASRPDRGRPHEQYF. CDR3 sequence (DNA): TGTGCCAGCAGGCCGGACAGGGGGCGCCCCCACGAGCAGTACTTC.

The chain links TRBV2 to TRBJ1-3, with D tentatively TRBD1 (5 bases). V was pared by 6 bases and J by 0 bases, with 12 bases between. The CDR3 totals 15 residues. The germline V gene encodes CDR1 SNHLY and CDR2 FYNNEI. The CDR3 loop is CASSKTVFSGNTIYF. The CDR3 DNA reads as TGTGCCAGCAGCAAGACAGTTTTCTCTGGAAACACCATATATTTT.

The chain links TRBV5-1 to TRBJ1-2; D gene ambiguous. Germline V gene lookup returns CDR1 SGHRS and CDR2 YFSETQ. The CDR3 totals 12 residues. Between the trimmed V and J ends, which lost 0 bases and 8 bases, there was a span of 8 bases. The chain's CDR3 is CASSLDEEGYTF. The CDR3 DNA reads TGCGCCAGCAGCTTGGACGAGGAGGGCTACACCTTC.

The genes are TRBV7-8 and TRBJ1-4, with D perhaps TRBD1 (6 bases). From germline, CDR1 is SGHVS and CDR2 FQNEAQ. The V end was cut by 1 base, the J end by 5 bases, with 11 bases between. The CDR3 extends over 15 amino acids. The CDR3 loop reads CASSLVTGNNEKLFF. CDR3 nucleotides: TGTGCCAGCAGCTTAGTAACAGGGAACAATGAAAAACTGTTTTTT.

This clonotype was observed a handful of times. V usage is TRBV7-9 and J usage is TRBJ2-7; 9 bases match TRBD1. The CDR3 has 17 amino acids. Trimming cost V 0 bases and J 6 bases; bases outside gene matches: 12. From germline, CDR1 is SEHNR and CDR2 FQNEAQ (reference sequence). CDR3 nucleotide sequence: TGTGCCAGCAGCTTAGCGGATTCCGGGACAGGGAAAGGCGAGCAGTACTTC. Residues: CASSLADSGTGKGEQYF. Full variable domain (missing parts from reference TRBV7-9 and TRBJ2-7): DTGVSQNPRHKITKRGQNVTFRCDPISEHNRLYWYRQTLGQGPEFLTYFQNEAQLEKSRLLSDRFSAERPKGSFSTLEIQRTEQGDSAMYLCASSLADSGTGKGEQYFGPGTRLTVT.